Listed below are T cell receptor beta chains from one sample, sequenced in a study of identical twins. TCRdb called the 5' RACE reads again in MiXCR, with one record for every CDR3 protein. Here the sample spans about 220,000 distinct CDR3 sequences, roughly a tenth being singletons. Sequenced: memory (CD45RO+) T cells sorted from blood. The receptors here all came from a woman aged 18-35 years in good health. CDR3s include the opening cysteine and the closing phenylalanine or tryptophan. The D gene is left open where the match is weak. Clone size is stated in some rows and not others, as once, few, many or a class when expanded.

j_gene | d_gene | v_gene | abundance | CDR3aa | CDR3nt
TRBJ1-6 | TRBD1 | TRBV2 | many | CASEITGESPLHF | TGTGCCAGCGAAATTACAGGGGAATCACCCCTCCACTTT
TRBJ2-7 | TRBD1 | TRBV20-1 | many | CSAGPTGRTYEQYF | TGCAGTGCTGGACCGACAGGGAGAACCTACGAGCAGTACTTC
TRBJ2-7 | TRBD1 | TRBV5-6 | few | CASSITGGNYEQYF | TGTGCCAGCAGCATCACAGGGGGGAACTACGAGCAGTACTTC
TRBJ2-2 | NA | TRBV5-8 | NA | CASRLKGLANTGELFF | TGTGCCAGCCGCCTAAAAGGGCTCGCGAACACCGGGGAGCTGTTTTTT
TRBJ2-1 | NA | TRBV5-1 | many | CASSLGQTNNEQFF | TGCGCCAGCAGCTTGGGGCAGACCAACAATGAGCAGTTCTTC
TRBJ1-1 | NA | TRBV5-5 | many | CASSWGGLNTEAFF | TGTGCCAGCAGCTGGGGGGGATTGAACACTGAAGCTTTCTTT
TRBJ2-1 | TRBD1 | TRBV5-1 | NA | CASSTGATGGYEQFF | TGCGCCAGCAGCACCGGAGCGACAGGGGGTTATGAGCAGTTCTTC
TRBJ2-3 | NA | TRBV7-3 | few | CASSYQAASTDTQYF | TGTGCCAGCAGCTACCAGGCGGCTAGCACAGATACGCAGTATTTT
TRBJ1-2 | NA | TRBV20-1 | few | CSAPAQGDYGYTF | TGCAGTGCTCCCGCACAGGGCGACTATGGCTACACCTTC
TRBJ1-2 | NA | TRBV5-1 | many | CASAGQFNYGYTF | TGCGCCAGCGCGGGTCAATTCAACTATGGCTACACCTTC
TRBJ2-2 | TRBD2 | TRBV7-6 | NA | CASSSLAEYTGELFF | TGTGCCAGCAGCTCTCTAGCGGAGTACACCGGGGAGCTGTTTTTT
TRBJ2-2 | TRBD2 | TRBV20-1 | few | CSARDRTSGWGGELFF | TGCAGTGCTAGAGACAGGACTAGCGGGTGGGGCGGGGAGCTGTTTTTT
TRBJ1-6 | NA | TRBV6-2/TRBV6-3 | few | CASSFFIGSPLHF | TGTGCCAGCAGTTTCTTCATCGGTTCACCCCTCCACTTT
TRBJ1-1 | NA | TRBV18 | NA | CASSNNKGTEAFF | TGTGCCAGCTCAAATAATAAGGGCACTGAAGCTTTCTTT
TRBJ1-5 | NA | TRBV20-1 | few | CSAFRRDQPQHF | TGCAGTGCTTTTCGACGCGATCAGCCCCAGCATTTT
TRBJ2-3 | NA | TRBV12-3/TRBV12-4 | many | CASSPDSGIDTQYF | TGTGCCAGCAGTCCCGATTCGGGGATAGATACGCAGTATTTT
TRBJ2-1 | NA | TRBV7-3 | NA | CASSPRRQGRGEQFF | TGTGCCAGCAGCCCCCGCCGTCAAGGAAGGGGTGAGCAGTTCTTC
TRBJ1-2 | NA | TRBV5-5 | few | CASSQTDRNYGYTF | TGTGCCAGCAGCCAAACGGACCGTAACTATGGCTACACCTTC
TRBJ2-1 | TRBD2 | TRBV11-2 | many | CASSLGTRVIVYEQFF | TGTGCCAGCAGCTTGGGGACTAGAGTAATCGTCTATGAGCAGTTCTTC
TRBJ2-5 | NA | TRBV7-2 | few | CASSLGADGGRAQYF | TGTGCCAGCAGCTTAGGAGCGGACGGAGGCAGGGCCCAGTACTTC
TRBJ1-2 | NA | TRBV5-5 | few | CASSPSGADGYTF | TGTGCCAGCAGCCCCTCTGGGGCGGATGGCTACACCTTC
TRBJ1-4 | TRBD1 | TRBV2 | NA | CASSLNRGRFPNEKLFF | TGTGCCAGCAGTTTAAACAGGGGGCGATTCCCTAATGAAAAACTGTTTTTT
TRBJ2-5 | NA | TRBV3-1 | few | CASSREKETQYF | TGTGCCAGCAGCCGGGAGAAAGAGACCCAGTACTTC
TRBJ1-2 | TRBD1 | TRBV12-3/TRBV12-4 | many | CASRQQGEVTF | TGTGCCAGCAGACAACAGGGGGAGGTCACCTTC
TRBJ2-2 | TRBD1 | TRBV3-1 | NA | CASSQRKGGHITGELFF | TGTGCCAGCAGCCAGCGAAAAGGGGGCCATATCACCGGGGAGCTGTTTTTT
TRBJ1-1 | NA | TRBV12-3/TRBV12-4 | NA | CASSRRNTNTEAFF | TGTGCCAGCAGTCGTCGGAACACGAACACTGAAGCTTTCTTT
TRBJ2-7 | NA | TRBV5-5 | NA | CASSLSDRLRDDQYF | TGTGCCAGCAGCCTAAGCGACAGACTTAGGGACGACCAGTACTTC
TRBJ1-3 | TRBD1 | TRBV7-2 | few | CASSLEGTAGNTIYF | TGTGCCAGCAGCTTAGAAGGGACAGCGGGAAACACCATATATTTT
TRBJ1-4 | NA | TRBV5-1 | few | CASSAEFATNEKLFF | TGCGCCAGCAGCGCCGAGTTCGCAACTAATGAAAAACTGTTTTTT
TRBJ1-1 | NA | TRBV29-1 | NA | CSVEVQTEAFF | TGCAGCGTTGAAGTCCAGACTGAAGCTTTCTTT
TRBJ1-1 | NA | TRBV7-8 | few | CASSLELLVNTEAFF | TGTGCCAGCAGCTTAGAGCTGCTGGTGAACACTGAAGCTTTCTTT
TRBJ2-5 | NA | TRBV25-1 | few | CASSERSIETQYF | TGTGCCAGCAGTGAAAGGTCGATCGAGACCCAGTACTTC
TRBJ2-1 | NA | TRBV20-1 | many | CSASGLLAEQFF | TGCAGTGCTAGTGGCTTGCTTGCTGAGCAGTTCTTC
TRBJ2-1 | TRBD2 | TRBV6-2/TRBV6-3 | many | CASSHHLPRGGSLTEQFF | TGTGCCAGCAGTCACCACCTCCCACGGGGCGGGAGTCTCACTGAGCAGTTCTTC
TRBJ2-1 | TRBD2 | TRBV5-4 | few | CASSAAGTSGRVRNEQFF | TGTGCCAGCAGCGCAGCCGGGACTAGCGGGAGGGTCCGCAATGAGCAGTTCTTC
TRBJ1-1 | TRBD1 | TRBV12-3/TRBV12-4 | many | CASRRDRVSTEAFF | TGTGCCAGCAGGCGAGACAGGGTGAGCACTGAAGCTTTCTTT
TRBJ1-5 | TRBD1 | TRBV7-9 | many | CASSSEEDRVQPQHF | TGTGCCAGCAGCTCTGAAGAAGACAGGGTGCAGCCCCAGCATTTT
TRBJ2-5 | NA | TRBV3-1 | few | CASSQRLTEGETQYF | TGTGCCAGCAGCCAAAGGCTAACCGAAGGGGAGACCCAGTACTTC
TRBJ1-6 | NA | TRBV20-1 | few | CSARTSSYNSPLHF | TGCAGTGCTAGAACCAGCTCCTATAATTCACCCCTCCACTTT
TRBJ1-2 | NA | TRBV7-8 | few | CASSRDLTGGYGYTF | TGTGCCAGCAGTCGAGACCTAACGGGGGGCTATGGCTACACCTTC
TRBJ2-5 | TRBD2 | TRBV9 | few | CASSADRLALETQYF | TGTGCCAGCAGCGCAGACCGACTAGCGTTGGAGACCCAGTACTTC
TRBJ2-1 | NA | TRBV7-2 | few | CASSHTDGYNEQFF | TGTGCCAGCAGCCACACGGATGGCTACAATGAGCAGTTCTTC